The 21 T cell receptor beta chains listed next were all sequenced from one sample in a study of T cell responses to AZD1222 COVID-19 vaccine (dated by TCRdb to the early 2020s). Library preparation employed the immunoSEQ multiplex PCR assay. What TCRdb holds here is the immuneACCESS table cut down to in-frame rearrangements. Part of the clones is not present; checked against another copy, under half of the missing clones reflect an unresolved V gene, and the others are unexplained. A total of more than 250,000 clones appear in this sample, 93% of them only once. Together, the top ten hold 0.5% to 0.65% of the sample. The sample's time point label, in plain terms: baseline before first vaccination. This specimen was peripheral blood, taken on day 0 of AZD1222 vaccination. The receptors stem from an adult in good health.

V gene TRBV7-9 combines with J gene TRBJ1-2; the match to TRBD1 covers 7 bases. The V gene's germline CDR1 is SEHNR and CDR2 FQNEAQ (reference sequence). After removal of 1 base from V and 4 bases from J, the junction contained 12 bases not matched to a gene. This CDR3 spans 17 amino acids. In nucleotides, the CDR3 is TGTGCCAGCAGCTTAGATACTGCGGGCAGGGGGACCTATGGCTACACCTTC. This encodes CASSLDTAGRGTYGYTF.

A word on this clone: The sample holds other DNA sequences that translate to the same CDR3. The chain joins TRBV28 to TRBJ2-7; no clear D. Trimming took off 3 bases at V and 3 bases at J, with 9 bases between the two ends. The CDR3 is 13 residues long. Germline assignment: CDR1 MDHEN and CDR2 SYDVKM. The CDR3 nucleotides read TGTGCCAGCAGTTTTGGGCAGAGCTACGAGCAGTACTTC. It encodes CASSFGQSYEQYF.

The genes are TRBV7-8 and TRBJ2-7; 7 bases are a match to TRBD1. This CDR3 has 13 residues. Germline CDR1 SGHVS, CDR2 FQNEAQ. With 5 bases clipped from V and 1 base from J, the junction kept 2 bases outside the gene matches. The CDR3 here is CASSKGQSYEQYF. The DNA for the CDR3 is TGTGCCAGCAGCAAGGGACAGTCCTACGAGCAGTACTTC.

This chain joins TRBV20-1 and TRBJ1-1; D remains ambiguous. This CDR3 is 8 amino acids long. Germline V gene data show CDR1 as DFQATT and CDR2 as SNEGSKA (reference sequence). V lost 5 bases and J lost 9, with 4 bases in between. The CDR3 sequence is CSARKAFF. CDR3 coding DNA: TGCAGTGCTCGGAAAGCTTTCTTT.

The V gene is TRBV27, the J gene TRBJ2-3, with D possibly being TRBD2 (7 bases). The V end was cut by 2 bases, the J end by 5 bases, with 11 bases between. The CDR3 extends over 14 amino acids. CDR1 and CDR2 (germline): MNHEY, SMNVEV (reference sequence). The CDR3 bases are TGTGCCAGCAGTTTAGCGGGGGCCGGAGATACGCAGTATTTT. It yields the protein CASSLAGAGDTQYF.

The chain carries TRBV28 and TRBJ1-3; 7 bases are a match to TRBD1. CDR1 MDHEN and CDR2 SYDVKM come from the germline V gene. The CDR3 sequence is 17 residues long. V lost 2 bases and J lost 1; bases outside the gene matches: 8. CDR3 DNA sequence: TGTGCCAGCAGTTTAGCTGGGACAGTTAAATCTGGAAACACCATATATTTT. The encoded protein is CASSLAGTVKSGNTIYF.

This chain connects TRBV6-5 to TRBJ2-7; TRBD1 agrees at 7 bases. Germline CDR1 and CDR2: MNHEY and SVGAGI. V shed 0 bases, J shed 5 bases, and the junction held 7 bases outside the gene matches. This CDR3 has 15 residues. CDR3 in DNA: TGTGCCAGCAGTTACTCGGGCAGGGGGAACGACGAGCAGTACTTC. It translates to CASSYSGRGNDEQYF.

The CDR3 sequence is CASSPGLAGAFAYEQYF. The CDR3 nucleotides read TGCGCCAGCAGCCCCGGACTAGCGGGAGCATTTGCCTACGAGCAGTACTTC. The rearrangement uses TRBV5-1 and TRBJ2-7; 13 nucleotides align to TRBD2. With V trimmed by 4 bases and J by 2 bases, 9 bases remained unmatched. The CDR3 extends over 17 amino acids. Germline CDR1 is SGHRS and CDR2 is YFSETQ.

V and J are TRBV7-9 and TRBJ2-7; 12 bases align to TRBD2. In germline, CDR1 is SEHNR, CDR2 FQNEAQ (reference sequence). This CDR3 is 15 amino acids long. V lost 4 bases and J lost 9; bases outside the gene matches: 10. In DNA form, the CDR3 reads TGTGCCAGCAGCTCTCCGGGACTAGCGGGCCGCGCGCAGTACTTC. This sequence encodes CASSSPGLAGRAQYF. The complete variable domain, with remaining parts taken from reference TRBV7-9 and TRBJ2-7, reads DTGVSQNPRHKITKRGQNVTFRCDPISEHNRLYWYRQTLGQGPEFLTYFQNEAQLEKSRLLSDRFSAERPKGSFSTLEIQRTEQGDSAMYLCASSSPGLAGRAQYFGPGTRLTVT.

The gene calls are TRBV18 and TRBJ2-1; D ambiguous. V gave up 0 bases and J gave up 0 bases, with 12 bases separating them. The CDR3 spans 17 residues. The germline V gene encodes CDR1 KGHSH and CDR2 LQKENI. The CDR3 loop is CASSPPFTSLSYNEQFF. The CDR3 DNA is TGTGCCAGCTCACCACCGTTTACCTCCCTCTCCTACAATGAGCAGTTCTTC.

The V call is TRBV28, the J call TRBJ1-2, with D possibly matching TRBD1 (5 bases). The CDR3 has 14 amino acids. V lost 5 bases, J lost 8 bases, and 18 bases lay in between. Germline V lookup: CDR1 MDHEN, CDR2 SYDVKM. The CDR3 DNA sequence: TGTGCCAGCAGTCCCGATAAATTGACAGCGGGCTACACCTTC. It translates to CASSPDKLTAGYTF.

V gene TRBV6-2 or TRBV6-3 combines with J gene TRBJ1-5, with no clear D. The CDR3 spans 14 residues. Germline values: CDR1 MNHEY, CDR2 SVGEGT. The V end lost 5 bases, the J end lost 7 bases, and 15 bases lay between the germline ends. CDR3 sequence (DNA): TGTGCCAGCAGTACTTCAGCCTTCGGACAGCCCCAGCATTTT. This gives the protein CASSTSAFGQPQHF.

CDR3 in DNA: TGTGCCAGCAGCTTTCCCAGGGGAAGTAACACTGAAGCTTTCTTT. It yields the protein CASSFPRGSNTEAFF. V and J are TRBV7-2 and TRBJ1-1; D perhaps matches TRBD1 (6 bases). Germline V gene sequence: CDR1 SGHTA, CDR2 FQGNSA. V lost 3 bases and J lost 2, with 13 bases in between. The CDR3 sequence is 15 residues long. The whole variable domain, filled in from reference TRBV7-2 and TRBJ1-1, reads GAGVSQSPSNKVTEKGKDVELRCDPISGHTALYWYRQSLGQGLEFLIYFQGNSAPDKSGLPSDRFSAERTGGSVSTLTIQRTQQEDSAVYLCASSFPRGSNTEAFFGQGTRLTVV.

For the CDR3, the DNA is TGTGCCACCAGCAGAGATAGGGCGTTACTATCCTACGAGCAGTACTTC. Translating gives CATSRDRALLSYEQYF. The V and J genes are TRBV15 and TRBJ2-7; D call uncertain. V lost 0 bases and J lost 1, with 13 bases in between. The V gene's germline CDR1 is LNHNV and CDR2 YYDKDF (reference sequence). The length of the CDR3 is 16 residues.

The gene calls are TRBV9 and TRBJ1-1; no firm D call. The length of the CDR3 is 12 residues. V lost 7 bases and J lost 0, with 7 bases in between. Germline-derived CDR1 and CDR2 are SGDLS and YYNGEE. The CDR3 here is CASGSLNTEAFF. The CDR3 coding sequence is TGTGCCAGCGGGTCGTTGAACACTGAAGCTTTCTTT.

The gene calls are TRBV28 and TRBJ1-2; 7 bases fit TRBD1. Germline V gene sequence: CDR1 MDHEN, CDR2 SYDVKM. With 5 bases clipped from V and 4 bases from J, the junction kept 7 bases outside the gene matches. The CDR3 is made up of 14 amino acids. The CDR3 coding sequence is TGTGCCAGCAGTATACAGGGGTATACCTATGGCTACACCTTC. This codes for CASSIQGYTYGYTF.

CDR3 sequence reads: CASSPLGGLDEKLFF. The CDR3, as DNA: TGTGCCAGCAGCCCATTAGGGGGATTGGATGAAAAACTGTTTTTT. The J gene is TRBJ1-4, the V gene TRBV28, with D maybe TRBD1 (6 bases). CDR1 is MDHEN and CDR2 is SYDVKM in the germline V gene. The CDR3 covers 15 residues. V gave up 6 bases and J gave up 6 bases, with 17 bases separating them.

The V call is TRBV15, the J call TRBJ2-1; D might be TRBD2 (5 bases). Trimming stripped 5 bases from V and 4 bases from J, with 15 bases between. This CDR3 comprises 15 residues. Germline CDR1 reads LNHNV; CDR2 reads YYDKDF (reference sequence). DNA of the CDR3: TGTGCCACCAGCCCGATGGGCGGGCTTTACAATGAGCAGTTCTTC. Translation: CATSPMGGLYNEQFF.

The CDR3, as DNA: TGTGCCAGCAGTTACCAGGGGGCGAATCCTGAAGCTTTCTTT. It codes for CASSYQGANPEAFF. V and J are TRBV2 and TRBJ1-1, with 8 positions matching TRBD1. V trimming: 5 bases; J trimming: 6 bases; junction bases outside the gene matches: 8. CDR3 size: 14 residues. From germline, CDR1 is SNHLY and CDR2 FYNNEI.

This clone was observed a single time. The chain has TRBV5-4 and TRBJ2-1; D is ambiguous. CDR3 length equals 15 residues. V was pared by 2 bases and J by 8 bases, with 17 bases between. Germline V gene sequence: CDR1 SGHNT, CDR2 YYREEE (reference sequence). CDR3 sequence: CASSLPAPGEDEQFF. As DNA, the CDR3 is TGTGCCAGCAGCTTACCGGCCCCCGGCGAGGATGAGCAGTTCTTC.

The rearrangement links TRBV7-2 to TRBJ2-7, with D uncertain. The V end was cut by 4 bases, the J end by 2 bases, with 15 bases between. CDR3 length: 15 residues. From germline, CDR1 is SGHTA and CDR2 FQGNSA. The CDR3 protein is CASSSIGHGTYEQYF. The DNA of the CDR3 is TGTGCCAGCAGCTCTATCGGCCACGGAACCTACGAGCAGTACTTC.